This T cell receptor beta chain was documented in a study of T-cell reconstitution after alpha-beta-depleted transplantation in children. During its preparation, the TCRbeta library received unique molecular identifiers. TCRdb redid the calling of the PCR reads with MiXCR, one entry per CDR3 protein. The data show hundreds of thousands of distinct CDR3 sequences, 16% seen once. This TCR came from a human donor who donated a stem cell graft to a child with acute myeloid leukemia. The sample in question was PBMCs from the stem cell graft donor, obtained from the stem cell graft.

The CDR3 coding sequence is TGTGCCAGCAGCTTAGAGGGGGACAGGGGAGCTGAGCAGTTCTTC. This gives the protein CASSLEGDRGAEQFF. This sequence joins TRBV7-2 and TRBJ2-1; TRBD1 matches 10 bases. The V gene's germline CDR1 is SGHTA and CDR2 FQGNSA. V gave up 1 base and J gave up 9 bases; unmatched junction bases: 6. CDR3 length equals 15 residues.